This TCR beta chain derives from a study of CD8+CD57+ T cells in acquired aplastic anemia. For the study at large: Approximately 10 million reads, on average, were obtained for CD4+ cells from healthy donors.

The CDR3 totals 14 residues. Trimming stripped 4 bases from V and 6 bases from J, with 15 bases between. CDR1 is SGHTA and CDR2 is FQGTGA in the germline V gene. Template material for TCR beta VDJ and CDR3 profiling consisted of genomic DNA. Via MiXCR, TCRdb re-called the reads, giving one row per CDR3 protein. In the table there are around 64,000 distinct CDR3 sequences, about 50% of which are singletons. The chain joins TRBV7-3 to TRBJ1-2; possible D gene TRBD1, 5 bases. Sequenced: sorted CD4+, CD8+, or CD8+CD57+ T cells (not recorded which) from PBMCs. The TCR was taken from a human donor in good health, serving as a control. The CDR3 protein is CASSSNRGMDGYTF. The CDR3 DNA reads TGTGCCAGCAGCTCGAACCGGGGGATGGATGGCTACACCTTC.